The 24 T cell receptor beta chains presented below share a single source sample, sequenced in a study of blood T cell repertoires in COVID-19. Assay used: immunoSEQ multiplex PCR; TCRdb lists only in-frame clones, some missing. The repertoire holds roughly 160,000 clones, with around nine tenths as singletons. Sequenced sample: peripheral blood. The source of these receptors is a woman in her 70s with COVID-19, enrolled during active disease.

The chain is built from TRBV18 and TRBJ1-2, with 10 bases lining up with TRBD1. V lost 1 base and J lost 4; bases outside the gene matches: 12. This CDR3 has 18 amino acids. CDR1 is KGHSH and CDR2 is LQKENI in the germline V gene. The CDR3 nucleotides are TGTGCCAGCTCACCACAGGGGACAGGGGATCGAGGGGGCTATGGCTACACCTTC. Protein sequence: CASSPQGTGDRGGYGYTF.

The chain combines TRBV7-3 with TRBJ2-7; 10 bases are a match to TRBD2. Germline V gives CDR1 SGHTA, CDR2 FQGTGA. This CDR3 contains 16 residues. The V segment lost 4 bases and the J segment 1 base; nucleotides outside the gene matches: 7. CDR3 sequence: CASSSQTSGASYEQYF. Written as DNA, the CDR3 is TGTGCCAGCAGCTCGCAAACTAGCGGGGCTTCCTACGAGCAGTACTTC.

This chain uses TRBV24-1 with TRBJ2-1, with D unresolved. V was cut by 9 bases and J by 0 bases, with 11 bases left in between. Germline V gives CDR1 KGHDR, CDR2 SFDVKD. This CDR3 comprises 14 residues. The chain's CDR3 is CATQPAGSYNEQFF. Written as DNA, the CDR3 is TGTGCCACCCAACCGGCAGGCTCCTACAATGAGCAGTTCTTC.

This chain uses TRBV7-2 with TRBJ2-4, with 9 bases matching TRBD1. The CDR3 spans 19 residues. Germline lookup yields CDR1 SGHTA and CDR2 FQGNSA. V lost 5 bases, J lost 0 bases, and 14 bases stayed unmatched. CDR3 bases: TGTGCCAGCAGCCCAAGATCCGGGACAGGGAATCTAGCCAAAAACATTCAGTACTTC. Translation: CASSPRSGTGNLAKNIQYF.

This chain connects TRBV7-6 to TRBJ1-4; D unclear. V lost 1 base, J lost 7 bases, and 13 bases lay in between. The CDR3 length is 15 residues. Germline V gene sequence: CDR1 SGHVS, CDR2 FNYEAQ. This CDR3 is CASSLVATNGEKLFF. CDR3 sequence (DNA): TGTGCCAGCAGCTTAGTAGCCACGAACGGTGAAAAACTGTTTTTT.

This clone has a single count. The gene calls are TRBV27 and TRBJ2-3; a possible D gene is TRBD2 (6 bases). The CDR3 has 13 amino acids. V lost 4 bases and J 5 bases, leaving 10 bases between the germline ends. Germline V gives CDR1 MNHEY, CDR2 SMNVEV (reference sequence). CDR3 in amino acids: CASSSWGVDTQYF. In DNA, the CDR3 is TGTGCCAGCAGTTCTTGGGGGGTAGATACGCAGTATTTT.

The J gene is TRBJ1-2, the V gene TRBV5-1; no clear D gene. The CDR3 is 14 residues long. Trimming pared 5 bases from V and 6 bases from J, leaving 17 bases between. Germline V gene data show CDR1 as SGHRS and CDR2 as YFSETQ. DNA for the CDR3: TGCGCCAGCAGAACACTCGGGAGGGTGGATGGCTACACCTTC. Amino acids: CASRTLGRVDGYTF.

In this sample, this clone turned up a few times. For the CDR3, the DNA is TGTGCCACTCAAGACGGACAGGGAACTAACTATGGCTACACCTTC. Translation gives CATQDGQGTNYGYTF. This chain links TRBV19 with TRBJ1-2; 8 nucleotides match TRBD1. The CDR3 loop spans 15 amino acids. V gave up 10 bases and J gave up 0 bases; unmatched junction bases: 10. CDR1 and CDR2 from the germline V gene are LNHDA and SQIVND (reference sequence). Drawing the rest from reference TRBV19 and TRBJ1-2, the complete variable domain is DGGITQSPKYLFRKEGQNVTLSCEQNLNHDAMYWYRQDPGQGLRLIYYSQIVNDFQKGDIAEGYSVSREKKESFPLTVTSAQKNPTAFYLCATQDGQGTNYGYTFGSGTRLTVV.

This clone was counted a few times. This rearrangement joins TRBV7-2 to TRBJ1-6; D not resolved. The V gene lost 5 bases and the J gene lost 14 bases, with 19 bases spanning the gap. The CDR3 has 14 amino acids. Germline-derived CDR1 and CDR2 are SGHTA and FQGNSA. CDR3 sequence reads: CASSPAAGISTLHF. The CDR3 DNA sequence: TGTGCCAGCAGCCCCGCAGCCGGGATCTCAACCCTCCACTTT. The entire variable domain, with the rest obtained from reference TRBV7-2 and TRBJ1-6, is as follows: GAGVSQSPSNKVTEKGKDVELRCDPISGHTALYWYRQSLGQGLEFLIYFQGNSAPDKSGLPSDRFSAERTGGSVSTLTIQRTQQEDSAVYLCASSPAAGISTLHFGNGTRLTVT.

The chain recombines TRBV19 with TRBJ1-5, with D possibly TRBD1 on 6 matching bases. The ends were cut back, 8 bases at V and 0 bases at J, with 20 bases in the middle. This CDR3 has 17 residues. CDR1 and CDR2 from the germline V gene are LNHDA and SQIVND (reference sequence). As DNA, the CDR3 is TGTGCCAGTTCTTACCTCCGGGACACATATAGCAATCAGCCCCAGCATTTT. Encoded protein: CASSYLRDTYSNQPQHF.

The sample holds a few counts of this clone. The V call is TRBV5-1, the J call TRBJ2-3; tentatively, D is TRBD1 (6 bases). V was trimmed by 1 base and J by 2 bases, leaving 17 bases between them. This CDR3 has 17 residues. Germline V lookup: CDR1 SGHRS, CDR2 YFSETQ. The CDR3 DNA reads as TGCGCCAGCAGCTTGCAGGGGATGAGAACTAACACAGATACGCAGTATTTT. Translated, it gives CASSLQGMRTNTDTQYF.

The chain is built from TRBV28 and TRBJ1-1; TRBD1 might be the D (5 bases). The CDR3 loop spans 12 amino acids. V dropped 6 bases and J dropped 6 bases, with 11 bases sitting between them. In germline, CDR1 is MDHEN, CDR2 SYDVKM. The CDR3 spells CASRQPGAEAFF. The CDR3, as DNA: TGTGCCAGCAGACAGCCGGGGGCTGAAGCTTTCTTT.

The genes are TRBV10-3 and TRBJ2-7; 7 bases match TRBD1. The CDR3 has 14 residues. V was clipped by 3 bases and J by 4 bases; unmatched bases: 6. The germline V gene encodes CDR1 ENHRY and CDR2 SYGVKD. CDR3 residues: CAISDPKGAYEQYF. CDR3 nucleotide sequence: TGTGCCATCAGTGACCCGAAGGGGGCTTACGAGCAGTACTTC.

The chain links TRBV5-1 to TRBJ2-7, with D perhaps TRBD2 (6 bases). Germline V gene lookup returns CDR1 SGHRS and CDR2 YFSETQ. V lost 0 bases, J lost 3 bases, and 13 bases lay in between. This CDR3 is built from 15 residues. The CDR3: CASSLGGEPLYEQYF. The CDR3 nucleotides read TGCGCCAGCAGCTTGGGGGGGGAACCCCTCTACGAGCAGTACTTC.

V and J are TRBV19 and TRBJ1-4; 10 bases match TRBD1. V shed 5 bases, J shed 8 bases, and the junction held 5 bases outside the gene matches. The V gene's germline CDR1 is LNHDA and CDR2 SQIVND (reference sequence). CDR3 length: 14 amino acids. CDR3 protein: CASSVTGGNEKLFF. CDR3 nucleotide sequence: TGTGCCAGTAGTGTGACAGGGGGCAACGAAAAACTGTTTTTT.

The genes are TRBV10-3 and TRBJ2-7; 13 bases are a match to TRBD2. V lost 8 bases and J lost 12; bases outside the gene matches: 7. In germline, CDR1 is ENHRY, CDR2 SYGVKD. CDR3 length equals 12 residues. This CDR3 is CAILTSGGLWYF. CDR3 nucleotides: TGTGCCATCCTGACTAGCGGGGGGCTTTGGTACTTC.

In nucleotides, the CDR3 is TGTGCCATCAGTCCGGGACAGGGAATTGAAAAACTGTTTTTT. Its protein product is CAISPGQGIEKLFF. The chain links TRBV10-3 to TRBJ1-4; 9 bases line up with TRBD1. This CDR3 comprises 14 residues. Germline V gives CDR1 ENHRY, CDR2 SYGVKD. After removal of 5 bases from V and 7 bases from J, the junction contained 5 bases not matched to a gene.

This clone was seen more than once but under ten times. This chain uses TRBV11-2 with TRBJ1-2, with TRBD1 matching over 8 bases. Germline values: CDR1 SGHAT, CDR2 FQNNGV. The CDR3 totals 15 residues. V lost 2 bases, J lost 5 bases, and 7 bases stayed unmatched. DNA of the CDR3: TGTGCCAGCAGCTTAAGCGACAGGGGAGGATATGGCTACACCTTC. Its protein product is CASSLSDRGGYGYTF.

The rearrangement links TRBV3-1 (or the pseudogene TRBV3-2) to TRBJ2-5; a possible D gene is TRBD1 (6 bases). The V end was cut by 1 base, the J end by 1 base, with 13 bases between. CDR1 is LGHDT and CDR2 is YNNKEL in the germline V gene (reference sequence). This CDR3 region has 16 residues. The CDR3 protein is CASSQAQGFAQETQYF. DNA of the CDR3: TGTGCCAGCAGCCAAGCACAGGGATTTGCCCAAGAGACCCAGTACTTC.

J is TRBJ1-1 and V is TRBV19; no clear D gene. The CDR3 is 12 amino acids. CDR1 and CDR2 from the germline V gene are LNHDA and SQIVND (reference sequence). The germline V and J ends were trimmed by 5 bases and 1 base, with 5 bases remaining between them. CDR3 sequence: CASSGGNTEAFF. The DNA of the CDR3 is TGTGCCAGTAGTGGAGGGAACACTGAAGCTTTCTTT.

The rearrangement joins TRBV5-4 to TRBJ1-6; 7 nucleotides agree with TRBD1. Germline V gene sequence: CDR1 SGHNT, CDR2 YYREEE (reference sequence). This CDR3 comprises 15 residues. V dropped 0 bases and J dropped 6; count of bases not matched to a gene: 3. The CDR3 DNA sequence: TGTGCCAGCAGCTTGGGGGGGACAGTTAATTCACCCCTCCACTTT. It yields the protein CASSLGGTVNSPLHF. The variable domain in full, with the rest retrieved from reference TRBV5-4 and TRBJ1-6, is ETGVTQSPTHLIKTRGQQVTLRCSSQSGHNTVSWYQQALGQGPQFIFQYYREEENGRGNFPPRFSGLQFPNYSSELNVNALELDDSALYLCASSLGGTVNSPLHFGNGTRLTVT.

The CDR3 reads CASSTDRGSGELFF. In DNA, the CDR3 is TGTGCCAGTAGTACCGACAGGGGATCCGGGGAGCTGTTTTTT. This rearrangement joins TRBV19 to TRBJ2-2; 8 bases agree with TRBD1. Germline CDR1 reads LNHDA; CDR2 reads SQIVND (reference sequence). Germline trimming cut 4 bases from V and 6 bases from J; bases unmatched to any gene: 4. The CDR3 is 14 residues long.

The CDR3 region is CASSQYQGSNEKLFF. The CDR3 bases are TGCGCCAGCAGTCAGTATCAGGGGTCTAATGAAAAACTGTTTTTT. The chain joins TRBV23-1 to TRBJ1-4; weak D call: TRBD1 (6 bases). TRBV23-1 is designated an ORF whose function remains uncertain. V lost 3 bases, J lost 3 bases, and 11 bases lay in between. The CDR3 contains 15 residues.

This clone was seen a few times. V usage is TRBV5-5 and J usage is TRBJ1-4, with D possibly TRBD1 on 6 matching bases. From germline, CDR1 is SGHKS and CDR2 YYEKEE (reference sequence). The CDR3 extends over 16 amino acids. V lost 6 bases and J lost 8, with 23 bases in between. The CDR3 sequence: CASTRTPGTLREKLFF. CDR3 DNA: TGTGCCAGCACTCGGACTCCCGGGACACTTAGAGAAAAACTGTTTTTT. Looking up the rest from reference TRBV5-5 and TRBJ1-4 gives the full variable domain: DAGVTQSPTHLIKTRGQQVTLRCSPISGHKSVSWYQQVLGQGPQFIFQYYEKEERGRGNFPDRFSARQFPNYSSELNVNALLLGDSALYLCASTRTPGTLREKLFFGSGTQLSVL.